Listed below are T cell receptor beta chains from one sample, sequenced in a study of cytomegalovirus exposure and HLA in healthy donors. Method: immunoSEQ multiplex PCR; TCRdb's copy keeps in-frame clones and lacks some. Of approximately 220,000 clones in the sample, over 80% were seen once. What was sequenced was PBMCs. The receptors originated from a boy between 2 and 10 years old in good health and CMV-seronegative. CDR3s include the opening cysteine and the closing phenylalanine or tryptophan. The D gene is left open where the match is weak. Not every row has a clone size; where given, it reads once, few, many or a size class.

j_call: TRBJ1-1; clone_size: NA; d_call: NA; v_call: TRBV4-2; cdr3_aa: CASSQRNTEAFF; cdr3_nt: TGTGCCAGCAGCCAGAGAAACACTGAAGCTTTCTTT
j_call: TRBJ2-7; clone_size: NA; d_call: NA; v_call: TRBV18; cdr3_aa: CASSPPTSDEQYF; cdr3_nt: TGTGCCAGCTCACCACCAACAAGCGACGAGCAGTACTTC
j_call: TRBJ2-7; clone_size: NA; d_call: NA; v_call: TRBV5-4; cdr3_aa: CASSLGGTSHEQYF; cdr3_nt: TGTGCCAGCAGCTTGGGTGGGACATCCCACGAGCAGTACTTC
j_call: TRBJ1-4; clone_size: NA; d_call: TRBD1; v_call: TRBV4-1; cdr3_aa: CASSRGTGRSNEKLFF; cdr3_nt: TGCGCCAGCAGCCGGGGGACAGGGAGATCTAATGAAAAACTGTTTTTT
j_call: TRBJ1-3; clone_size: once; d_call: NA; v_call: TRBV5-6; cdr3_aa: CASSPTDSHDSGNTIYF; cdr3_nt: TGTGCCAGCAGCCCTACGGACAGTCACGACTCTGGAAACACCATATATTTT
j_call: TRBJ2-7; clone_size: NA; d_call: TRBD1; v_call: TRBV5-5; cdr3_aa: CASSLRQGGDEQYF; cdr3_nt: TGTGCCAGCAGCTTGCGACAGGGGGGGGACGAGCAGTACTTC
j_call: TRBJ1-1; clone_size: NA; d_call: NA; v_call: TRBV9; cdr3_aa: CASSVDRQGNTEAFF; cdr3_nt: TGTGCCAGCAGCGTAGATCGGCAGGGGAACACTGAAGCTTTCTTT
j_call: TRBJ2-7; clone_size: once; d_call: NA; v_call: TRBV5-8; cdr3_aa: CATGFAYEQYF; cdr3_nt: TGTGCCACCGGCTTCGCCTACGAGCAGTACTTC
j_call: TRBJ1-5; clone_size: few; d_call: NA; v_call: TRBV5-1; cdr3_aa: CASSLAPNQPQHF; cdr3_nt: TGCGCCAGCAGCTTGGCCCCAAATCAGCCCCAGCATTTT
j_call: TRBJ2-5; clone_size: NA; d_call: NA; v_call: TRBV7-9; cdr3_aa: CASSLYETQYF; cdr3_nt: TGTGCCAGCAGCTTATATGAGACCCAGTACTTC
j_call: TRBJ1-5; clone_size: NA; d_call: TRBD1; v_call: TRBV30; cdr3_aa: CAWSRGQDNQPQHF; cdr3_nt: TGTGCCTGGAGTCGGGGACAGGACAATCAGCCCCAGCATTTT
j_call: TRBJ1-6; clone_size: once; d_call: NA; v_call: TRBV15; cdr3_aa: CATSRDKRHMSFLNSPLHF; cdr3_nt: TGTGCCACCAGCAGAGACAAGAGACACATGTCTTTTCTAAATTCACCCCTCCACTTT
j_call: TRBJ2-7; clone_size: NA; d_call: TRBD2; v_call: TRBV11-2; cdr3_aa: CASSLVSGDAYEQYF; cdr3_nt: TGTGCCAGCAGCTTAGTTAGCGGGGACGCCTACGAGCAGTACTTC
j_call: TRBJ1-1; clone_size: NA; d_call: NA; v_call: TRBV7-6; cdr3_aa: CASSLAGSNTEAFF; cdr3_nt: TGTGCCAGCAGCTTAGCAGGGAGCAACACTGAAGCTTTCTTT
j_call: TRBJ1-3; clone_size: once; d_call: TRBD1; v_call: TRBV7-9; cdr3_aa: CASSGRTGPNTIYF; cdr3_nt: TGTGCCAGCAGCGGAAGGACAGGTCCCAACACCATATATTTT
j_call: TRBJ2-3; clone_size: NA; d_call: TRBD2; v_call: TRBV9; cdr3_aa: CASSEGTSGGGTQYF; cdr3_nt: TGTGCCAGCAGCGAGGGGACTAGCGGGGGGGGTACGCAGTATTTT
j_call: TRBJ2-5; clone_size: NA; d_call: TRBD1; v_call: TRBV5-1; cdr3_aa: CASSLGTGQETQYF; cdr3_nt: TGCGCCAGCAGCTTAGGGACAGGTCAAGAGACCCAGTACTTC
j_call: TRBJ1-6; clone_size: few; d_call: TRBD1; v_call: TRBV27; cdr3_aa: CASSRRQGAYNSPLHF; cdr3_nt: TGTGCCAGCAGCCGCAGACAGGGGGCCTATAATTCACCCCTCCACTTT
j_call: TRBJ1-3; clone_size: NA; d_call: TRBD1; v_call: TRBV19; cdr3_aa: CASGAGTGVYTIYF; cdr3_nt: TGTGCCAGTGGAGCCGGGACAGGGGTATACACCATATATTTT
j_call: TRBJ1-1; clone_size: NA; d_call: NA; v_call: TRBV18; cdr3_aa: CASSPPRLRTVSPEAFF; cdr3_nt: TGTGCCAGCTCACCACCGAGGCTCCGGACAGTTTCCCCAGAAGCTTTCTTT
j_call: TRBJ2-7; clone_size: NA; d_call: TRBD1; v_call: TRBV19; cdr3_aa: CASSTYRDRVYEQYF; cdr3_nt: TGTGCCAGTAGTACTTACCGGGACAGGGTCTACGAGCAGTACTTC
j_call: TRBJ1-1; clone_size: NA; d_call: TRBD1; v_call: TRBV9; cdr3_aa: CASSVADRVSEAFF; cdr3_nt: TGTGCCAGCAGCGTAGCGGACAGGGTGTCTGAAGCTTTCTTT